These 5 T cell receptor beta chains share one sample of origin, sequenced in a study of T cell responses to AZD1222 COVID-19 vaccine. Method: immunoSEQ multiplex PCR; TCRdb's copy keeps in-frame clones and lacks some. The table shows roughly 21,000 clones, with roughly 82% occurring only once. The source material was peripheral blood, sampled on day 0 of AZD1222 vaccination. All receptors come from an adult in good health.

This clone is a singleton in its sample. The chain has TRBV3-1 (or the pseudogene TRBV3-2) and TRBJ2-1; TRBD1 aligns across 11 bases. V gave up 6 bases and J gave up 4 bases; unmatched junction bases: 5. CDR1 and CDR2 from the germline V gene are LGHDT and YNNKEL (reference sequence). This CDR3 comprises 15 residues. The CDR3 here is CASRGGQGDYNEQFF. The CDR3 nucleotides are TGTGCCAGCAGGGGGGGACAGGGGGATTACAATGAGCAGTTCTTC.

The genes are TRBV28 and TRBJ1-3; unclear D gene. Germline CDR1 MDHEN, CDR2 SYDVKM. This CDR3 spans 15 amino acids. V was pared by 3 bases and J by 0 bases, with 9 bases between. DNA of the CDR3: TGTGCCAGCAGTTTGGGCCGAGACTCTGGAAACACCATATATTTT. Amino acid sequence: CASSLGRDSGNTIYF.

This chain joins TRBV9 and TRBJ1-3; D is uncertain. There are 18 residues in the CDR3. Deletions cut 0 bases from V and 4 bases from J, with 20 bases between. CDR1 SGDLS and CDR2 YYNGEE come from the germline V gene. The CDR3 nucleotides read TGTGCCAGCAGCGTAGCCCGACTCCGGGCCGCTTCAGGAAACACCATATATTTT. Its protein is CASSVARLRAASGNTIYF.

As DNA, the CDR3 is TGTGCCAGCAGCTTGGGTGTAAGACAGGGAGCTTTCTTT. Encoded protein: CASSLGVRQGAFF. This chain links TRBV5-6 with TRBJ1-1, with TRBD1 matching over 7 bases. The CDR3 runs to 13 residues. The V gene's germline CDR1 is SGHDT and CDR2 YYEEEE. The trim removed 0 bases at V and 10 bases at J, leaving 6 bases unmatched.

The sample holds a few counts of this clone. Other DNA sequences in the sample encode the same CDR3. The V gene is TRBV11-2, the J gene TRBJ2-1; TRBD2 matches 7 bases. Germline V gene lookup returns CDR1 SGHAT and CDR2 FQNNGV. The J segment lost 2 bases and the V segment lost 3 bases, leaving 4 bases of the junction unmatched. The CDR3 totals 15 residues. CDR3 residues: CASSLARGTYNEQFF. In DNA form, the CDR3 reads TGTGCCAGCAGCTTGGCGCGGGGGACCTACAATGAGCAGTTCTTC.